This T cell receptor beta chain was recorded in a study of long-term antiretroviral therapy in people with HIV. Germline V CDR1 and CDR2: MGHRA, YSYEKL. CDR3 length: 13 amino acids. Trimming cost V 0 bases and J 8 bases, with 10 bases left between them. Concerning this clone: Its antigen is unidentified.

The libraries were made with immunoSEQ v3.0 at survey level. The table came from immunoSEQ multiplex PCR; TCRdb's copy has only in-frame clones and leaves some out. The sample lists around 25,000 clones; 95% were seen once. Points from the study as a whole: The study collected blood between about 2003 and 2017, possibly under older ART regimens.

This receptor was obtained from a woman aged 45-60 years with HIV. The specimen was unsorted PBMCs, collected less than 5 years after starting antiretroviral therapy. The gene calls are TRBV4-1 and TRBJ1-2; no definite D call. CDR3: CASSQDPASGYTF. CDR3 DNA sequence: TGCGCCAGCAGCCAAGATCCGGCCTCAGGCTACACCTTC.